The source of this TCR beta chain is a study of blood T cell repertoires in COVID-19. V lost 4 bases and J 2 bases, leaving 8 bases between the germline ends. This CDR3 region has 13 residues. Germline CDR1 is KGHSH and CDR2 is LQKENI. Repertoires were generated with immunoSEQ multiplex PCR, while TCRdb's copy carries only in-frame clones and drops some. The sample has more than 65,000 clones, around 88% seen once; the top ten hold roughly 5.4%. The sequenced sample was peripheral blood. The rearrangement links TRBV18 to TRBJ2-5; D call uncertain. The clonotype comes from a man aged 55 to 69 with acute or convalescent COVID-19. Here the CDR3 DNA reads TGTGCCAGCTCACTTTTGCAGCAAGAGACCCAGTACTTC. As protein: CASSLLQQETQYF.